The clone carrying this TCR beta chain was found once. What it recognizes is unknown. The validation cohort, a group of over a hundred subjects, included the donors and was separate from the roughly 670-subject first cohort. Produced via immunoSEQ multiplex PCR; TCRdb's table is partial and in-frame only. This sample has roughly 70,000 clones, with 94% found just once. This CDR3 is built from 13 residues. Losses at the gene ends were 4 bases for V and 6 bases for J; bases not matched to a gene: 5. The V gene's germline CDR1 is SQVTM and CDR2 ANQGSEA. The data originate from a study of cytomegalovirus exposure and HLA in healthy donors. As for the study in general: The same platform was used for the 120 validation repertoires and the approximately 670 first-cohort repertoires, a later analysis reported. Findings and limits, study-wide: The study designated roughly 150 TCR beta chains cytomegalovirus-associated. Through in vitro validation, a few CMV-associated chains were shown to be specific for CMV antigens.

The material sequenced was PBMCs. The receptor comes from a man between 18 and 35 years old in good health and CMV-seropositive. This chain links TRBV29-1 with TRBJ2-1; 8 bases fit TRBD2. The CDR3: CSVGVAGPNEQFF. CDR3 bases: TGCAGCGTTGGAGTAGCGGGGCCCAATGAGCAGTTCTTC.